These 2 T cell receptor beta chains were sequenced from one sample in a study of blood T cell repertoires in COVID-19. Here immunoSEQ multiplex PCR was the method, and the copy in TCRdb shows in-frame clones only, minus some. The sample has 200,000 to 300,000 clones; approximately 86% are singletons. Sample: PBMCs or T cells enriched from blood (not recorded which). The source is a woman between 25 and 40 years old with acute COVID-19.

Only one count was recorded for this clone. The CDR3 DNA follows: TGTGCCAGCTCACCCGACAGGGTGGATGGCTACACCTTC. This sequence encodes CASSPDRVDGYTF. This chain links TRBV18 with TRBJ1-2, with TRBD1 matching 7 bases. Looked up from germline, CDR1 is KGHSH and CDR2 is LQKENI. The CDR3 is made up of 13 amino acids. J gave up 6 bases and V 3 bases, and 4 bases lay outside the gene matches.

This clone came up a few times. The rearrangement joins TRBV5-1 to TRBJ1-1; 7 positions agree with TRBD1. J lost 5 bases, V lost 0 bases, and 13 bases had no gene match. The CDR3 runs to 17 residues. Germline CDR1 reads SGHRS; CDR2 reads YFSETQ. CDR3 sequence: CASSLAGTVGGWTEAFF. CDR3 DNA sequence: TGCGCCAGCAGCTTGGCCGGGACAGTCGGGGGATGGACTGAAGCTTTCTTT. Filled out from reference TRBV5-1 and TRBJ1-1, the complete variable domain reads KAGVTQTPRYLIKTRGQQVTLSCSPISGHRSVSWYQQTPGQGLQFLFEYFSETQRNKGNFPGRFSGRQFSNSRSEMNVSTLELGDSALYLCASSLAGTVGGWTEAFFGQGTRLTVV.